The clone carrying this TCR beta chain was observed a single time. Its cognate antigen is unknown. One entry per CDR3 protein results from TCRdb running MiXCR on the 5' RACE reads. The data hold some 240,000 distinct CDR3 sequences, with 18% observed a single time. This entry comes from a study of CD8 T cells in ankylosing spondylitis. CDR3 length: 11 amino acids. Germline values: CDR1 MNHEY, CDR2 SVGEGT. V was pared by 6 bases and J by 7 bases, with 10 bases between. Study-level results: Significant enrichment of disease-linked clones was reported in matched ankylosing spondylitis synovial fluid. As for the disease-linked clones, they showed a CD8+ phenotype and occurred at relatively low frequencies in peripheral blood. Reactive arthritis synovial fluid and blood were previously reported to contain some motif variants. Fewer than ten highly homologous variants made up a TCR beta motif, and this motif appeared characteristic of ankylosing spondylitis blood.

Material for sequencing was blood, either unsorted or a sorted T cell fraction (not recorded which). The J gene is TRBJ2-7, the V gene TRBV6-2 or TRBV6-3; D remains ambiguous. This receptor was obtained from a male donor with ankylosing spondylitis or in good health (not recorded which). The CDR3 region is CASSPMMEQYF. CDR3 DNA: TGTGCCAGCAGCCCTATGATGGAGCAGTACTTC.